These 13 T cell receptor beta chains came from one sample sequenced in a study of T cell responses to AZD1222 COVID-19 vaccine. Only in-frame clones appear in the TCRdb table, and some are missing; sequencing was by immunoSEQ multiplex PCR. The sample holds some 71,000 clones, roughly nine tenths seen once. The sample here was peripheral blood, taken 28 days after the second AZD1222 dose. The receptors derive from an adult who received the AZD1222 COVID-19 vaccine.

The chain uses TRBV28 and TRBJ1-4, with D unclear. Germline lookup yields CDR1 MDHEN and CDR2 SYDVKM. The CDR3 sequence is 13 residues long. This CDR3 reads CALGGDGDEKLFF. The CDR3 DNA follows: TGTGCTCTGGGCGGAGACGGGGATGAAAAACTGTTTTTT.

The V and J genes are TRBV5-6 and TRBJ2-7; perhaps TRBD1 as D (5 bases). The germline CDR1 and CDR2 sequences are SGHDT and YYEEEE. Trimming took 5 bases from V and 4 from J, leaving 7 bases between them. This CDR3 has 11 amino acids. CDR3 sequence: CASRRGYEQYF. The CDR3 DNA reads as TGTGCCAGCAGAAGGGGTTACGAGCAGTACTTC.

CDR3 nucleotide sequence: TGTGCCAGCAGCCAAGGGGGATTCTATGGCTACACCTTC. Its translation is CASSQGGFYGYTF. The chain recombines TRBV4-2 with TRBJ1-2; D is ambiguous. V was cut by 1 base and J by 4 bases, with 7 bases left in between. Germline-derived CDR1 and CDR2 are LGHNA and YNFKEQ. This CDR3 spans 13 amino acids.

J is TRBJ2-7 and V is TRBV11-3, with D possibly being TRBD2 (5 bases). The CDR3 spans 12 residues. The germline V and J ends were trimmed by 6 bases and 4 bases, with 10 bases remaining between them. Germline V gene sequence: CDR1 SGHNT, CDR2 YENEEA. This CDR3 reads CASRGANYEQYF. The CDR3 coding sequence is TGTGCCAGCAGGGGAGCAAATTACGAGCAGTACTTC.

V gene TRBV15 combines with J gene TRBJ2-1, with TRBD2 as a possible D gene (5 bases). The CDR3 loop spans 17 amino acids. Germline V lookup: CDR1 LNHNV, CDR2 YYDKDF (reference sequence). Trimming pared 0 bases from V and 7 bases from J, leaving 19 bases between. Here the CDR3 DNA reads TGTGCCACCAGCAGAGACCGAGGGTTGGCGAGTCGTAATGAGCAGTTCTTC. This gives the protein CATSRDRGLASRNEQFF. Supplemented by reference TRBV15 and TRBJ2-1, the full variable domain reads DAMVIQNPRYQVTQFGKPVTLSCSQTLNHNVMYWYQQKSSQAPKLLFHYYDKDFNNEADTPDNFQSRRPNTSFCFLDIRSPGLGDTAMYLCATSRDRGLASRNEQFFGPGTRLTVL.

This clone was seen more than once but under ten times. The genes are TRBV28 and TRBJ1-3, with no clear D. Germline CDR1 and CDR2: MDHEN and SYDVKM. The CDR3 runs to 16 residues. Trimming removed 2 bases at V and 3 bases at J, with 14 bases between. The CDR3 is CASSLDLQQDGNTIYF. The CDR3 DNA sequence: TGTGCCAGCAGTTTAGACCTCCAGCAGGATGGAAACACCATATATTTT.

The chain carries TRBV11-2 and TRBJ1-4; D gene ambiguous. The germline gives CDR1 SGHAT, CDR2 FQNNGV. CDR3 size: 16 residues. V was shortened by 2 bases and J by 2 bases, with 12 bases between the two germline ends. CDR3: CASSLPGLGTNEKLFF. The DNA of the CDR3 is TGTGCCAGCAGCTTACCGGGTTTAGGGACTAATGAAAAACTGTTTTTT.

The V call is TRBV7-2, the J call TRBJ1-2, with D unresolved. The CDR3 has 16 residues. The V gene's germline CDR1 is SGHTA and CDR2 FQGNSA. Between the trimmed V and J ends, which lost 5 bases and 7 bases, there was a span of 23 bases. CDR3: CASSLVLRTLAPGYTF. CDR3 nucleotides: TGTGCCAGCAGCCTCGTCTTGAGGACCCTGGCTCCTGGCTACACCTTC.

The V gene is TRBV28, the J gene TRBJ1-6, with 7 bases lining up with TRBD1. Germline-derived CDR1 and CDR2 are MDHEN and SYDVKM. Unmatched junction bases numbered 5, after V lost 8 bases and J lost 1 base. The CDR3 is 15 amino acids. CDR3 in amino acids: CASLQGGSYNSPLHF. Written as DNA, the CDR3 is TGTGCCAGCCTTCAGGGGGGGTCCTATAATTCACCCCTCCACTTT.

This clone was seen just once. The chain couples TRBV27 to TRBJ2-1; D is perhaps TRBD2 (6 bases). This CDR3 region has 15 residues. The ends were cut back, 7 bases at V and 5 bases at J, with 18 bases in the middle. Germline CDR1 is MNHEY and CDR2 is SMNVEV (reference sequence). The chain's CDR3 is CASTTRLGADNEQFF. DNA for the CDR3: TGTGCCAGCACAACTAGACTAGGGGCGGACAATGAGCAGTTCTTC.

The gene calls are TRBV7-8 and TRBJ1-3; TRBD1 agrees at 11 bases. Germline V gives CDR1 SGHVS, CDR2 FQNEAQ. This CDR3 has 18 amino acids. The ends lost 3 bases at V and 0 bases at J; junction bases unmatched: 7. This chain's CDR3 is CASSFGTGGQSSGNTIYF. The CDR3 region has the DNA TGTGCCAGCAGCTTCGGGACAGGGGGTCAGAGCTCTGGAAACACCATATATTTT.

This chain connects TRBV6-5 to TRBJ2-7; D gene ambiguous. Germline-derived CDR1 and CDR2 are MNHEY and SVGAGI. With 2 bases removed from V and 6 bases from J, the gap between germline ends came to 8 bases. This CDR3 spans 12 amino acids. CDR3 in DNA: TGTGCCAGCAGTTACCCCAGGTCCGAGCAGTACTTC. It encodes CASSYPRSEQYF.

The V call is TRBV3-1 (or the pseudogene TRBV3-2), the J call TRBJ2-7, with D possibly being TRBD1 (7 bases). CDR1 is LGHDT and CDR2 is YNNKEL in the germline V gene (reference sequence). CDR3 size: 14 residues. Trimming cost V 3 bases and J 1 base, with 10 bases left between them. Here the CDR3 reads CASSQAGQSYEQYF. The CDR3 nucleotides read TGTGCCAGCAGCCAGGCGGGACAGTCCTACGAGCAGTACTTC.